The entry below gives a single T cell receptor (beta chain) sequence along with its context. The target of this receptor is not known. No qualities accompany the bases; no much larger clone lies one base away. This sample was included in a study of blood T cell repertoires in COVID-19 (dated by TCRdb to the early 2020s). For the study in its entirety: Samples from collaborators originated in the United States, Italy and Spain and spanned both the acute and convalescent phases of COVID-19. The samples were drawn from the first 160 participants of the ongoing ImmuneRACE study and from 1,254 subjects provided by 6 global collaborators. The material from the prospective study consisted of cDNA or gDNA derived from T cells, B-cell-depleted T cells, or PBMCs. The dataset comprised deeply sampled blood TCRbeta repertoires from subjects exposed to, actively infected with, or recovered from COVID-19. A de-identified subject ID, COVID-19 status, age in years and sex were almost always included in the sample metadata. The repertoires were released in a freely available public database meant as a resource for research on the immune response to SARS-CoV-2. HLA class I and class II types, where available, came from metadata supplied by the sample provider rather than from assay-based typing. What the study reported, not specific to this receptor: How much clinical and demographic metadata was included differed by source and by participant, and the metadata was provided uncurated.

At one collaborating source in Seattle, patients were enrolled during active infection and were followed longitudinally through the course of disease. Collaborating institutions collected whole blood in K2EDTA tubes following their own protocols. Collaborator samples were shipped for TCRbeta analysis as frozen whole blood, isolated PBMCs, or DNA extracted from either sample type. TCRbeta CDR3 regions were amplified from genomic DNA by means of the immunoSEQ Assay, a bias-controlled multiplex PCR. The authors processed their data as follows. The number of nucleated cells in each sample was estimated from the amplification of reference gene primers within the assay. To quantify the absolute abundance of each unique TCRbeta CDR3 rearrangement, sequence reads were collapsed and filtered. For each sample, productive Simpson clonality was calculated by taking the square root of Simpson's diversity index across productive rearrangements. TCRdb's version of the immuneACCESS table is confined to in-frame rearrangements and falls short of the full clone set. An unresolved V gene accounts for under half of the shortfall where checked; the remainder is of unknown origin. V and J calls and clone size come straight from that table; D and trimming were deduced from the DNA. In all, the sample holds about 170,000 clones, and roughly 80% of those were seen once. The ten biggest clones cover about 8.1% of the sample.

Sequencing was performed on peripheral blood. The sequence came from a woman of 80 years or more with COVID-19, enrolled during active disease.

The nucleotide sequence reads as follows: TGCAGTGCTAGTGTAAACAGGGGGTCCTGGGGCAATCAGCCCCAGCATTTT. The resulting protein is CSASVNRGSWGNQPQHF. The chain is encoded by TRBV20-1 joined to TRBJ1-5, with 8 middle bases fitting TRBD1. The CDR3 starts with the cysteine, ends with the phenylalanine, and has 17 residues. Left in the record is the CDR3 DNA by itself, 51 bases read in frame from the first base. V is pruned by 3 bases and J by 2 bases, leaving 12 bases of the junction without a gene match. The germline V gene (reference sequence) sets CDR1 to DFQATT and CDR2 to SNEGSKA.